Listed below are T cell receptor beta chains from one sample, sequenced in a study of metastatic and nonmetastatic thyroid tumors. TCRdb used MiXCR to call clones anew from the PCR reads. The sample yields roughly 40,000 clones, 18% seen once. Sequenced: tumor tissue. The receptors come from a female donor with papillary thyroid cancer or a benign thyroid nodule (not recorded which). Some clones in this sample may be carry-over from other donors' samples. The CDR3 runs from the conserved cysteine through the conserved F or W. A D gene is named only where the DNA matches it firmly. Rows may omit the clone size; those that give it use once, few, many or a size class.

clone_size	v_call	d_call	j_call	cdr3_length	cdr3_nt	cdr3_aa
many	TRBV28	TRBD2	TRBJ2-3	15	TGTGCCAGCAGTGCACCTTCTAGCGGGAGAGATACGCAGTATTTT	CASSAPSSGRDTQYF
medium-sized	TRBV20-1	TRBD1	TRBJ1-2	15	TGCAGTGCTAGAGTCGGGGGACAGGGAATCTATGGCTACACCTTC	CSARVGGQGIYGYTF
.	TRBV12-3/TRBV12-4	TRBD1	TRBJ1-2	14	TGTGCCAGCACCCGGACAGGGGGCAACTATGGCTACACCTTC	CASTRTGGNYGYTF
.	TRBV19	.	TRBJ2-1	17	TGTGCCAGTAGTCTCATTTCGGTCACAATATCCTACAATGAGCAGTTCTTC	CASSLISVTISYNEQFF
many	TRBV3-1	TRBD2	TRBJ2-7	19	TGTGCCAGCAGCCGACGGTCTAGCGGGGTTTACTATCGTTCCTACGAGCAGTACTTC	CASSRRSSGVYYRSYEQYF
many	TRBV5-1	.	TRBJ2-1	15	TGCGCCAGCAGCTTGGAGGATAGCTCCTACAATGAGCAGTTCTTC	CASSLEDSSYNEQFF
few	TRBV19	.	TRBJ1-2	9	TGTGCCAGTAGACGGGGGCCCAACTTC	CASRRGPNF
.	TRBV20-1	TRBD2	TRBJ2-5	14	TGCGGTACTACCGGGACTAGCGGTGAAGAGACCCAGTACTTC	CGTTGTSGEETQYF
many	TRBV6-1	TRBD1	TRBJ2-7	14	TGTGCCAGCAGTGACGGGGACAGGGGATACGAGCAGTACTTC	CASSDGDRGYEQYF
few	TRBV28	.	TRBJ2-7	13	TGTGTCAGCACGGAGGGACAGAACTACGAGCAGTACTTC	CVSTEGQNYEQYF
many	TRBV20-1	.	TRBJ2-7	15	TGCAGTGCTAGTGGCGCGGCCGAACTCTCCTACGAGCAGTACTTC	CSASGAAELSYEQYF
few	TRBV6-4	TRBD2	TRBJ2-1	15	TGTGCCAGCAGTGACTCTAGCGGGAGCTACAATGAGCAGTTCTTC	CASSDSSGSYNEQFF
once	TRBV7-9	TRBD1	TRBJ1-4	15	TGTGCCAGCAGCTGGAGGGGGCCTGCTAATGAAAAACTGTTTTTT	CASSWRGPANEKLFF
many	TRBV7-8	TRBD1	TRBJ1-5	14	TGTGCCAGCAGCTCGGACAGGGGTCATCAGCCCCAGCATTTT	CASSSDRGHQPQHF
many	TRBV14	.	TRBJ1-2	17	TGTGCCAGCAGCCAAGTGAGGGCGACAGGATCTAACTATGGCTACACCTTC	CASSQVRATGSNYGYTF
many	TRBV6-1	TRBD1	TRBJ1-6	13	TGTGCCAGCAAACTAGGGGGCTATTCACCCCTCCACTTT	CASKLGGYSPLHF
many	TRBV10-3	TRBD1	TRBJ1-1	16	TGTGCCATCAGGGGGCTTGAGGGGGCGAGGGTCACTGAAGCTTTCTTT	CAIRGLEGARVTEAFF
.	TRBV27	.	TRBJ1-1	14	TGTGCCAGCAGTTCCATCTACCGGAACGCTGAAGCTTTCTTT	CASSSIYRNAEAFF
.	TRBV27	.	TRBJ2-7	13	TGTGCCAGCAGTAGGGGTCCCTCCTACGAGTGGTACTTC	CASSRGPSYEWYF
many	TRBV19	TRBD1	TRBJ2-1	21	TGTGCCAGTAGTGCCCCAAGCGTTGTGACCGGCTCGGGACAGGGTTACAATGAGCAGTTCTTC	CASSAPSVVTGSGQGYNEQFF
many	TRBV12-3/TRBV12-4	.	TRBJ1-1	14	TGTGCCAGCTCCCCCTGGGCAGGGAACACTGAAGCTTTCTTT	CASSPWAGNTEAFF
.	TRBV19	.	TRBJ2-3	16	TGTGCCAGTAGTATCGGTGCCCGCCGGGTTGCAGATACGCAGTATTTT	CASSIGARRVADTQYF
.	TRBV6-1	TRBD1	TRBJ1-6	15	TGTGCCAGCAGTATGGGGACAGGGAGGAATTCACCCCTCCACTTT	CASSMGTGRNSPLHF
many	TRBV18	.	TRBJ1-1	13	TGTGCCAGCTCGTCGGGGCCTAGCACTGAAGCTTTCTTT	CASSSGPSTEAFF
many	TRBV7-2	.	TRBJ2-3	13	TGTGCCAGCGGGGGGGCCAATAAAGATACGCAGTATTTT	CASGGANKDTQYF
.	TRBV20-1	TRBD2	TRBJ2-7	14	TGCAGTGCTAGAGTTCCTAGCGGCGACTACGAGCAGTACTTC	CSARVPSGDYEQYF